Sequencing of this T cell receptor beta chain was carried out in a study of T cells of healthy individuals. TCRdb re-called the 5' RACE reads with MiXCR, one entry per CDR3 protein. The sample lists some 69,000 distinct CDR3 sequences; roughly 16% were seen once. This clonotype came up many times. The CDR3 loop spans 14 amino acids. Germline CDR1 and CDR2: DFQATT and SNEGSKA (reference sequence). This TCR was recovered from a human donor in good health. The V gene is TRBV20-1, the J gene TRBJ2-7; 12 positions agree with TRBD2. The CDR3 DNA reads as TGCAGCACGACTAGCGGGGGTGTCTCCTACGAGCAGTACTTC. The encoded protein is CSTTSGGVSYEQYF.